What follows describes a single TCR beta chain. Its antigen has not been determined. No base-level quality is on record; no much larger clone is a single base apart. The data originate from a study of blood T cell repertoires in COVID-19 (dated by TCRdb to 2019 to 2021). About the full investigation: Samples from collaborators originated in the United States, Italy and Spain and spanned both the acute and convalescent phases of COVID-19. The material from the prospective study consisted of cDNA or gDNA derived from T cells, B-cell-depleted T cells, or PBMCs. The dataset comprised deeply sampled blood TCRbeta repertoires from subjects exposed to, actively infected with, or recovered from COVID-19. The repertoires were released in a freely available public database intended as a resource for research on the immune response to SARS-CoV-2. The samples were drawn from two sources: the first 160 participants of the ongoing ImmuneRACE study, and 1,000 to 1,500 subjects contributed by 6 global collaborators. Sample metadata almost always included a de-identified subject ID, COVID-19 status, age in years and sex. Where available, HLA class I and class II types were taken from metadata supplied by the sample provider and were not determined by assay-based typing. Results and caveats for the whole study, not just this receptor: How much clinical and demographic metadata was included differed by source and by participant, and the metadata was provided uncurated.

The CDR3 goes from the cysteine to the phenylalanine over 16 residues. Of the read, only the CDR3 DNA is kept; its 48 bases are in frame from base 1. The germline V end is reduced by 5 bases and the J end by 2 bases; junction bases left unmatched: 5. CDR1 is given as MDHEN and CDR2 as SYDVKM, both from the germline V gene. TCRbeta CDR3 regions were amplified from genomic DNA by means of the immunoSEQ Assay, a bias-controlled multiplex PCR. For the original study's pipeline: Within the assay, amplification of reference gene primers was used to estimate how many nucleated cells each sample contained. Sequence reads were collapsed and filtered to measure the absolute abundance of every unique TCRbeta CDR3 rearrangement. For each sample, productive Simpson clonality was calculated as the square root of Simpson's diversity index over productive rearrangements. As stored in TCRdb, this immuneACCESS dataset retains in-frame rearrangements with V and J assigned. A fraction of the clones does not appear; measured against another copy, unresolved V genes explain less than half of the discrepancy, and the remainder lacks a known reason. V, J and clone size were drawn from that table, and D and trimming were deduced from the DNA. The table for this sample lists 300,000 to 400,000 clones; around 86% of them were counted only once. Around 4.5% of the sample belongs to the ten largest clones.

Enrolling through a virtual design, the prospective study's participants ranged in age from roughly 18 to 100 years and lived across 24 United States geographic areas. In the prospective study, cohorts were assigned on the basis of participant-reported clinical history obtained from a screening survey and a study questionnaire. In the prospective study, mobile phlebotomists collected whole blood, serum and a nasopharyngeal or oropharyngeal swab from each participant. Prospective study participants could optionally give additional blood draws and questionnaires over an approximately two-month period. Before DNA extraction, prospective study blood samples were shipped either frozen or at room temperature.

Recombination connected TRBV28 to TRBJ2-3, with 12 bases in between that match TRBD2. The sample taken for sequencing was PBMCs or T cells enriched from blood (not recorded which). The origin of this receptor is a middle-aged woman with acute COVID-19. The CDR3 region reads CASSLRTSGITDTQYF. The DNA sequence is TGTGCCAGCAGTCTCCGGACTAGCGGGATCACAGATACGCAGTATTTT.